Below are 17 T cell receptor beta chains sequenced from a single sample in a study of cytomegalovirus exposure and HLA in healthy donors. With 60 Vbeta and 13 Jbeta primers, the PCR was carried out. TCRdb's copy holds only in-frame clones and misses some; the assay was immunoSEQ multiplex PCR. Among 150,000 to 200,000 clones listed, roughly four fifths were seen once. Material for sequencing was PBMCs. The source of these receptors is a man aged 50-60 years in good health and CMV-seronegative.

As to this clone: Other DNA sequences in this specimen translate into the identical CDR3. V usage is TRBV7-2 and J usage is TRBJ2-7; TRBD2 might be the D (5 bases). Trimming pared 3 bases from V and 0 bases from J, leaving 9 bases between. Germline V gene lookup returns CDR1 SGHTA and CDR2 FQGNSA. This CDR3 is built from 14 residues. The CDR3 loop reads CASSFSGSSYEQYF. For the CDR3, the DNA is TGTGCCAGCAGCTTTTCTGGGAGCTCCTACGAGCAGTACTTC.

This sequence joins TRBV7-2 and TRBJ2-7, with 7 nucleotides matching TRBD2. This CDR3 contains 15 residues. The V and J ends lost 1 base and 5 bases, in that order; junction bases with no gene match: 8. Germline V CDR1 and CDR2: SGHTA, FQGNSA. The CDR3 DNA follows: TGTGCCAGCAGCTTAGTTCCCCGGGGAGGGAACGAGCAGTACTTC. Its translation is CASSLVPRGGNEQYF.

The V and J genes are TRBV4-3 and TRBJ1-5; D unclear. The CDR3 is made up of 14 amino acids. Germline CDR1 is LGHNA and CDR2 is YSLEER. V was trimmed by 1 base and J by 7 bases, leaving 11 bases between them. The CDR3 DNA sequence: TGCGCCAGCAGCCAAGGTCGAGTAGAGCAGCCCCAGCATTTT. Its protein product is CASSQGRVEQPQHF.

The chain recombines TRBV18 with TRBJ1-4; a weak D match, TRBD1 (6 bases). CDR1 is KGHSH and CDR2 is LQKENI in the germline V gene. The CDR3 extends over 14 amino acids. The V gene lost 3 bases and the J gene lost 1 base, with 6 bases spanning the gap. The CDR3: CASSPRGTNEKLFF. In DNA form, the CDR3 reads TGTGCCAGCTCACCCAGGGGAACTAATGAAAAACTGTTTTTT.

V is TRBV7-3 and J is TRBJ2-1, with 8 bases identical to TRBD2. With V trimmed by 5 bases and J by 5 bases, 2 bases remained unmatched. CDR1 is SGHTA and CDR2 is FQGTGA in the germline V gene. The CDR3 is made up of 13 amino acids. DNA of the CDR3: TGTGCCAGCAGCCCACTAGCGGACAATGAGCAGTTCTTC. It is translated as CASSPLADNEQFF. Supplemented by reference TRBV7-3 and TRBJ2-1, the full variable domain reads GAGVSQTPSNKVTEKGKYVELRCDPISGHTALYWYRQSLGQGPEFLIYFQGTGAADDSGLPNDRFFAVRPEGSVSTLKIQRTERGDSAVYLCASSPLADNEQFFGPGTRLTVL.

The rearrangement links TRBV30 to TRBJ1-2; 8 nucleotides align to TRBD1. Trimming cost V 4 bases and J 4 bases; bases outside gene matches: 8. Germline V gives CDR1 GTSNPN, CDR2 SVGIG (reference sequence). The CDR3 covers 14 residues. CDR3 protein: CAWTQGAYAYGYTF. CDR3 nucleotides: TGTGCCTGGACTCAGGGGGCCTATGCCTATGGCTACACCTTC.

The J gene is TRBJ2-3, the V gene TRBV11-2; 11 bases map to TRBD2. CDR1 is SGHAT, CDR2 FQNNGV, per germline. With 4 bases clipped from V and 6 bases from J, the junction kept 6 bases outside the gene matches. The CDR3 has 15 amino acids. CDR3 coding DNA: TGTGCCAGCAGCTCCGTAGCGGGAGGGCGGGATACGCAGTATTTT. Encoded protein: CASSSVAGGRDTQYF.

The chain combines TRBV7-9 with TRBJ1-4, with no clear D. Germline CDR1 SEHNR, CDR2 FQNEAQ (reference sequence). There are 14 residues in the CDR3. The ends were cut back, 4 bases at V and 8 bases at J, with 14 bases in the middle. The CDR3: CASSSLGVREKLFF. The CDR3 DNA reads TGTGCCAGCAGCTCCTTGGGCGTTCGGGAAAAACTGTTTTTT.

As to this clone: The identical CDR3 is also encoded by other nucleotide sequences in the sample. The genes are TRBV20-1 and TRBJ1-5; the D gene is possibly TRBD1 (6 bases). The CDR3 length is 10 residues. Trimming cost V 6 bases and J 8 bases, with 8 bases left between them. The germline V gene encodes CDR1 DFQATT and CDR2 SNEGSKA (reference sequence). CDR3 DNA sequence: TGCAGTGCAAAGGGGGAGCCCCAGCATTTT. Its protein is CSAKGEPQHF.

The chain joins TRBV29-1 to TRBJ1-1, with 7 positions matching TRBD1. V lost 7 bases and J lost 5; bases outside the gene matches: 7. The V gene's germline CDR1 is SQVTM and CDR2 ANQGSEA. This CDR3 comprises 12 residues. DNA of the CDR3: TGCAGCGCTATCAGGGGGAGGACTGAAGCTTTCTTT. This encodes CSAIRGRTEAFF.

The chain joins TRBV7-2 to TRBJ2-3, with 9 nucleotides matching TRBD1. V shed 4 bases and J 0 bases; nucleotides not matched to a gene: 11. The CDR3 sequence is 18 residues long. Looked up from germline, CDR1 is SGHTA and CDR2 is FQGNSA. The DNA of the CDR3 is TGTGCCAGCAGCTCCGGGACAGGGTTTGGGATTAGCACAGATACGCAGTATTTT. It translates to CASSSGTGFGISTDTQYF.

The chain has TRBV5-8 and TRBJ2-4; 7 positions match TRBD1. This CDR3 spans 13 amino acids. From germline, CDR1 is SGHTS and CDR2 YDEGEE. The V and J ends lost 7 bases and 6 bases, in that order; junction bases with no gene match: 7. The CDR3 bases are TGTGCCAGCGGCACCAGACAGGGAAACATTCAGTACTTC. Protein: CASGTRQGNIQYF.

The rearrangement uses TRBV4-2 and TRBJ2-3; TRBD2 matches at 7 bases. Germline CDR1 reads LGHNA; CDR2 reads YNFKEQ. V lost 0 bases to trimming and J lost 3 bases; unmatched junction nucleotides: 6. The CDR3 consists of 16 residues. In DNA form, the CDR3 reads TGTGCCAGCAGCCAAGATCCCTCGGGGGGTACAGATACGCAGTATTTT. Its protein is CASSQDPSGGTDTQYF.

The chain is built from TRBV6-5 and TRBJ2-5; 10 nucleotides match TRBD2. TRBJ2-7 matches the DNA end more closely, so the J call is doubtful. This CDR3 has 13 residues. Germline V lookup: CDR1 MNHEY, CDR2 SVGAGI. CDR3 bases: TGTGCCACTCGGACTAGCGGTAACTACGAGCAGTACTTC. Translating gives CATRTSGNYEQYF.

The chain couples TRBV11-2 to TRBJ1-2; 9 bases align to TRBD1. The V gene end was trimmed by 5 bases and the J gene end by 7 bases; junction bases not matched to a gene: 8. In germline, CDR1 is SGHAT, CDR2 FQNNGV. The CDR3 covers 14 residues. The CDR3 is CASSLGTGSSGYTF. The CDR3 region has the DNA TGTGCCAGCAGCCTCGGGACAGGGTCTTCTGGCTACACCTTC.

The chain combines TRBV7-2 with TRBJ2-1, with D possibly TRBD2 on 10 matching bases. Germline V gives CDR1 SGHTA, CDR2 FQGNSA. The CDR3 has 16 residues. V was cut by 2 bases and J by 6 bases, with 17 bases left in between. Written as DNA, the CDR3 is TGTGCCAGCAGCTTAACTAGCGGGACAGGGAGCAATGAGCAGTTCTTC. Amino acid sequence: CASSLTSGTGSNEQFF.

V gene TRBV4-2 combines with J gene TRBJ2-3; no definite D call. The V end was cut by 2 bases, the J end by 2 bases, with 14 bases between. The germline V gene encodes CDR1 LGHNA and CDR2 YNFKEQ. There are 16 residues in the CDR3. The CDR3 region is CASSQQEGGNTDTQYF. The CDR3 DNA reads TGTGCCAGCAGCCAACAAGAAGGCGGAAACACAGATACGCAGTATTTT.